Shown below are 20 T cell receptor beta chains from a single sample sequenced in a study of T cell repertoires in cytomegalovirus infection. Antigens for these TCRs are unknown. TCRdb recomputed calls from the reads with MiXCR, one row per CDR3 protein. The sample has some 800,000 distinct CDR3 sequences; almost 30% are singletons. This specimen was cultured CD8+ T cells from PBMCs, taken from culture after CMV antigen stimulation. These receptors were obtained from a human donor in good health (CMV status not recorded). Some clones in this sample may be carry-over from other donors' samples.

The V gene is TRBV10-3, the J gene TRBJ1-1, with D perhaps TRBD1 (5 bases). The CDR3 loop spans 14 amino acids. Trimming shortened V by 5 bases and J by 5 bases, and 15 bases separated the two germline ends. Germline CDR1 ENHRY, CDR2 SYGVKD. CDR3: CAISRDGRYTEAFF. CDR3 nucleotide sequence: TGTGCCATCAGTCGGGACGGACGTTATACTGAAGCTTTCTTT.

This rearrangement joins TRBV7-4 to TRBJ2-2, with D perhaps TRBD2 (6 bases). The V and J ends lost 8 bases and 6 bases respectively, with 28 bases between them. Per germline, CDR1 SGHVT and CDR2 SQSDAQ. The CDR3 extends over 18 amino acids. Here the CDR3 reads CASGSCPRGRREAGELFF. CDR3 DNA: TGTGCCAGCGGTTCGTGCCCCCGGGGGAGAAGGGAGGCCGGGGAGCTGTTTTTT.

This clonotype has a handful of counts. The rearrangement joins TRBV6-5 to TRBJ2-3; D might be TRBD2 (5 bases). Trimming pared 7 bases from V and 2 bases from J, leaving 13 bases between. CDR3 length: 14 residues. Looked up from germline, CDR1 is MNHEY and CDR2 is SVGAGI. CDR3 residues: CASMSEGVTDTQYF. In nucleotides, the CDR3 is TGTGCCAGCATGTCCGAGGGCGTCACAGATACGCAGTATTTT.

This clonotype was picked up many times. CDR3 region: CASSLGDEQYF. CDR3 nucleotide sequence: TGTGCCAGCAGCTTAGGAGACGAGCAGTACTTC. The V call is TRBV7-2, the J call TRBJ2-7; D not resolved. CDR1 and CDR2 from the germline V gene are SGHTA and FQGNSA. Trimming left V 1 base short and J 5 bases short, with 3 bases between. The CDR3 extends over 11 amino acids.

This chain's CDR3 is CATPWWDYSGNTIYF. The CDR3 DNA reads TGTGCCACCCCATGGTGGGACTACTCTGGAAACACCATATATTTT. The chain recombines TRBV7-9 with TRBJ1-3; a weak D match, TRBD1 (5 bases). Trimming removed 10 bases from V and 0 bases from J, with 16 bases in between. CDR1 is SEHNR, CDR2 FQNEAQ, per germline (reference sequence). The CDR3 extends over 15 amino acids.

The chain is built from TRBV29-1 and TRBJ2-1; the D gene is possibly TRBD2 (5 bases). This CDR3 spans 11 amino acids. V lost 0 bases and J lost 9, with 6 bases in between. Germline V gene data show CDR1 as SQVTM and CDR2 as ANQGSEA. Here the CDR3 reads CSVEEEAEQFF. The DNA for the CDR3 is TGCAGCGTTGAAGAGGAGGCTGAGCAGTTCTTC.

This clonotype turned up a few times. The chain links TRBV7-3 to TRBJ1-1, with 7 bases aligning to TRBD1. CDR3 length: 18 residues. CDR1 SGHTA and CDR2 FQGTGA come from the germline V gene. With V trimmed by 8 bases and J by 3 bases, 21 bases remained unmatched. CDR3 nucleotide sequence: TGTGCCAGCTTCAAAAGGGACAGTCTACCCTATTTGGACACTGAAGCTTTCTTT. This gives the protein CASFKRDSLPYLDTEAFF.

The V call is TRBV7-9, the J call TRBJ1-2; 9 nucleotides line up with TRBD1. Per germline, CDR1 SEHNR and CDR2 FQNEAQ (reference sequence). V was pared by 2 bases and J by 3 bases, with 7 bases of the junction left unmatched. The CDR3 length is 16 residues. The CDR3 DNA follows: TGTGCCAGCAGCTTATCCCTCGGACAGGGGCACTATGGCTACACCTTC. Translation gives CASSLSLGQGHYGYTF.

There are a few counts of this clonotype. The chain couples TRBV12-3 or TRBV12-4 to TRBJ1-1; no clear D. This CDR3 is 13 amino acids long. V was clipped by 7 bases and J by 3 bases, with 12 bases between them. The CDR3 here is CASIPDGYTEAFF. CDR3 nucleotides: TGTGCCAGCATTCCAGACGGTTACACTGAAGCTTTCTTT.

The chain joins TRBV7-9 to TRBJ1-1, with D maybe TRBD1 (6 bases). V was clipped by 7 bases and J by 6 bases, with 12 bases between them. The CDR3 contains 12 residues. Germline V lookup: CDR1 SEHNR, CDR2 FQNEAQ (reference sequence). The CDR3 spells CASTQGFSEAFF. CDR3 DNA sequence: TGTGCCAGCACCCAGGGGTTCTCTGAAGCTTTCTTT.

This sequence joins TRBV11-2 and TRBJ2-2; D possibly corresponds to TRBD1 (6 bases). Per the germline V gene, CDR1 is SGHAT and CDR2 is FQNNGV. The CDR3 is 15 amino acids. Trimming took off 4 bases at V and 5 bases at J, with 14 bases between the two ends. CDR3 DNA: TGTGCCAGCAGCTCACAGGGAATCGGGACCGGGGAGCTGTTTTTT. Protein sequence: CASSSQGIGTGELFF. Using reference TRBV11-2 and TRBJ2-2 for the parts outside the CDR3, the full variable domain is EAGVAQSPRYKIIEKRQSVAFWCNPISGHATLYWYQQILGQGPKLLIQFQNNGVVDDSQLPKDRFSAERLKGVDSTLKIQPAKLEDSAVYLCASSSQGIGTGELFFGEGSRLTVL.

This clonotype came up many times. V gene TRBV6-1 combines with J gene TRBJ1-5; D is unclear. CDR3 size: 12 residues. The V and J ends lost 6 bases and 3 bases respectively, with 6 bases between them. Germline CDR1 MNHNS, CDR2 SASEGT. CDR3 sequence reads: CASRAPNQPQHF. CDR3 nucleotides: TGTGCCAGCAGAGCACCCAATCAGCCCCAGCATTTT.

This rearrangement joins TRBV20-1 to TRBJ2-1, with TRBD1 identical over 7 bases. Trimming at V came to 1 base and at J to 2 bases, leaving 17 bases not matched to a gene. This CDR3 region has 19 residues. CDR1 and CDR2 (germline): DFQATT, SNEGSKA (reference sequence). CDR3 bases: TGCAGTGCTAGAGTCCGAGGGACAGTGGGCCCCAGAACCTACAATGAGCAGTTCTTC. Its translation: CSARVRGTVGPRTYNEQFF.

As DNA, the CDR3 is TGTGCCAGCAGCCCTCAATCTCGGTACGAGCAGTACGTC. It codes for CASSPQSRYEQYV. V usage is TRBV5-6 and J usage is TRBJ2-7; D gene uncertain. The CDR3 extends over 13 amino acids. The germline CDR1 and CDR2 sequences are SGHDT and YYEEEE. V dropped 4 bases and J dropped 4 bases, with 12 bases sitting between them.

This clonotype was observed many times. This chain joins TRBV27 and TRBJ2-1, with D possibly being TRBD2 (6 bases). V lost 3 bases and J lost 4, with 10 bases in between. This CDR3 region has 14 residues. The germline CDR1 and CDR2 sequences are MNHEY and SMNVEV (reference sequence). CDR3: CASSFAGSYNEQFF. CDR3 DNA sequence: TGTGCCAGCAGTTTTGCGGGGAGTTACAATGAGCAGTTCTTC.

In this sample, this clonotype turned up once. The chain is built from TRBV10-3 and TRBJ1-1; 9 bases agree with TRBD1. This CDR3 has 16 amino acids. With V trimmed by 3 bases and J by 1 base, 6 bases remained unmatched. The V gene's germline CDR1 is ENHRY and CDR2 SYGVKD. CDR3 in amino acids: CAISDHGTGPNTEAFF. Written as DNA, the CDR3 is TGTGCCATCAGTGATCACGGGACAGGGCCGAACACTGAAGCTTTCTTT.

This clonotype was observed at least ten times. The chain couples TRBV27 to TRBJ2-3; maybe TRBD2 (6 bases). The CDR3 runs 15 residues. CDR1 MNHEY and CDR2 SMNVEV come from the germline V gene (reference sequence). The ends were cut back, 5 bases at V and 0 bases at J, with 12 bases in the middle. The CDR3 region is CASSLLAASTDTQYF. CDR3 nucleotide sequence: TGTGCCAGCAGTCTCTTAGCGGCTAGCACAGATACGCAGTATTTT.

The V gene is TRBV7-9, the J gene TRBJ2-7; TRBD2 aligns across 7 bases. This CDR3 is built from 14 residues. CDR1 and CDR2 from the germline V gene are SEHNR and FQNEAQ (reference sequence). J lost 3 bases, V lost 8 bases, and 10 bases had no gene match. As DNA, the CDR3 is TGTGCCAGCGCCCCAGCAGCGGGGAGCTACGAGCAGTACGTC. Protein: CASAPAAGSYEQYV.

The chain employs TRBV28 and TRBJ2-1; a weak D match, TRBD2 (5 bases). The V end lost 6 bases, the J end lost 7 bases, and 16 bases lay between the germline ends. Germline V CDR1 and CDR2: MDHEN, SYDVKM. CDR3 size: 14 residues. Here the CDR3 DNA reads TGTGCCAGCAGCCTAGTGGGGAGTGCGAATGAGCAGTTCTTC. Translated, it gives CASSLVGSANEQFF. Full variable domain (missing parts from reference TRBV28 and TRBJ2-1): DVKVTQSSRYLVKRTGEKVFLECVQDMDHENMFWYRQDPGLGLRLIYFSYDVKMKEKGDIPEGYSVSREKKERFSLILESASTNQTSMYLCASSLVGSANEQFFGPGTRLTVL.

The rearrangement uses TRBV5-6 and TRBJ1-6; D is undetermined. Germline V gene sequence: CDR1 SGHDT, CDR2 YYEEEE. This CDR3 region has 13 residues. V lost 3 bases to trimming and J lost 17 bases, with 18 bases between them. The CDR3 coding sequence is TGTGCCAGCAGCTATGGTAGGTCGCCGTCAGTCCACTTT. Protein: CASSYGRSPSVHF.